Listed below are T cell receptor beta chains from one sample, sequenced in a study of regulatory T cells in long-lasting Graves disease. TCRdb fed the multiplex PCR reads into MiXCR, producing one record per CDR3 protein. The table lists approximately 460,000 distinct CDR3 sequences, 16% of them singletons. The data also belong to a second study, concerning T cells in Graves' hyperthyroidism and ophthalmopathy.

Sequenced material: peripheral blood mononuclear cells (PBMCs), taken at new diagnosis, from a patient treated with antithyroid drugs. The receptors shown here come from a woman in her 30s with Graves disease. Both conserved end residues are part of each CDR3. Each record gives: D gene, clone size, V gene, J gene, CDR3 length, CDR3 protein, CDR3 DNA. D genes are given only for firm matches. Size is stated for part of the rows, as once, few or many counts, or as a class when the clone is expanded.

>.|.|TRBV15|TRBJ1-1|14
CATSRVPAGREAFF
TGTGCCACCAGCAGAGTACCCGCCGGAAGGGAAGCTTTCTTT
>.|.|TRBV12-3/TRBV12-4|TRBJ1-5|18
CASSIGPSGHFSNQPQHF
TGTGCCAGCAGCATAGGCCCCAGCGGGCACTTTAGCAATCAGCCCCAGCATTTT
>.|.|TRBV19|TRBJ2-4|14
CASSIRQAKNIQYF
TGTGCCAGTAGTATCCGGCAAGCCAAAAACATTCAGTACTTC
>TRBD1|many|TRBV12-3/TRBV12-4|TRBJ2-7|14
CASRVGTDHYEQYF
TGTGCCAGCAGAGTCGGGACAGATCACTACGAGCAGTACTTC
>.|many|TRBV7-2|TRBJ2-7|15
CASSGMPAGGYEQYF
TGTGCCAGCAGCGGGATGCCAGCGGGTGGCTACGAGCAGTACTTC
>.|many|TRBV18|TRBJ1-1|11
CASSPTGRAFF
TGTGCCAGCTCACCGACCGGGAGGGCTTTCTTT
>TRBD1|few|TRBV7-9|TRBJ2-1|16
CASRPPGDRIYNEQFF
TGTGCCAGCAGACCCCCGGGGGACAGGATATACAATGAGCAGTTCTTC
>.|many|TRBV3-1|TRBJ2-1|16
CASSLRGLASVDEQFF
TGTGCCAGCAGCTTACGCGGCTTAGCGAGTGTGGATGAGCAGTTCTTC
>TRBD2|many|TRBV3-1|TRBJ2-2|16
CASSPQGGSYTGELFF
TGTGCCAGCAGCCCTCAGGGCGGGAGCTACACCGGGGAGCTGTTTTTT
>.|many|TRBV30|TRBJ2-2|12
CAWRPKRWELFF
TGTGCCTGGAGACCAAAGAGGTGGGAGCTGTTTTTT
>.|.|TRBV30|TRBJ2-1|13
CAWSVGPGFEQFF
TGTGCCTGGAGTGTAGGGCCGGGGTTTGAGCAGTTCTTC
>.|.|TRBV29-1|TRBJ2-5|11
CSVELGETQYF
TGCAGCGTTGAGTTGGGGGAGACCCAGTACTTC
>TRBD1|few|TRBV30|TRBJ1-1|14
CAWSVYRGRFEAFF
TGTGCCTGGAGTGTATACAGGGGGCGATTTGAAGCTTTCTTT
>.|many|TRBV7-9|TRBJ2-5|14
CASSLRQSQETQYF
TGTGCCAGCAGCTTAAGACAGAGCCAAGAGACCCAGTACTTC
>.|many|TRBV7-9|TRBJ2-7|14
CASSPGRRTYEQYF
TGTGCCAGCAGCCCGGGACGGAGAACCTACGAGCAGTACTTC
>.|many|TRBV27|TRBJ2-1|14
CASSFGLPYNEQFF
TGTGCCAGCAGTTTTGGGCTCCCCTACAATGAGCAGTTCTTC
>TRBD2|many|TRBV10-3|TRBJ2-1|15
CAIRGTSGGNNEQFF
TGTGCCATCAGGGGGACTAGCGGGGGAAACAATGAGCAGTTCTTC
>TRBD1|.|TRBV7-6|TRBJ1-3|16
CASSLTTGNSGNTIYF
TGTGCCAGCAGCCTAACGACAGGGAACTCTGGAAACACCATATATTTT
>TRBD2|.|TRBV9|TRBJ2-1|15
CASSEGLAGYNVQFF
TGTGCCAGCAGCGAGGGACTAGCGGGTTACAATGTGCAGTTCTTC
>TRBD2|.|TRBV9|TRBJ2-5|19
CASSVRGGLAEAVQETQYF
TGTGCCAGCAGCGTGAGAGGGGGACTAGCGGAGGCGGTACAAGAGACCCAGTACTTC
>TRBD1|few|TRBV6-1|TRBJ2-5|14
CASVRDRAQETQYF
TGTGCCAGCGTCCGAGACAGGGCACAAGAGACCCAGTACTTC
>TRBD2|.|TRBV7-9|TRBJ2-7|16
CASSLAGTSGKTEQYF
TGTGCCAGCAGCTTAGCCGGGACTAGCGGGAAAACCGAGCAGTACTTC
>.|many|TRBV28|TRBJ1-5|14
CASSLFAGNQPQHF
TGTGCCAGCAGTTTATTTGCGGGGAATCAGCCCCAGCATTTT
>.|many|TRBV2|TRBJ1-5|13
CASKNTEYQPQHF
TGTGCCAGCAAAAATACAGAATATCAGCCCCAGCATTTT
>.|many|TRBV28|TRBJ1-5|14
CASSIEGNNQPQHF
TGTGCCAGCAGTATAGAGGGGAACAATCAGCCCCAGCATTTT
>TRBD1|.|TRBV15|TRBJ2-2|15
CATSSGTANTGELFF
TGTGCCACCAGCTCCGGGACAGCGAACACCGGGGAGCTGTTTTTT
>.|.|TRBV20-1|TRBJ1-1|15
CSARALARQDTEAFF
TGCAGTGCTAGAGCCCTCGCTCGACAGGATACTGAAGCTTTCTTT
>.|.|TRBV6-1|TRBJ1-5|15
CASSPGQNSNQPQHF
TGTGCCAGCAGTCCCGGACAGAATAGCAATCAGCCCCAGCATTTT
>.|many|TRBV5-1|TRBJ2-7|14
CASSSNPGPYEQYF
TGCGCCAGCAGCAGTAATCCGGGTCCATACGAGCAGTACTTC
>TRBD1|many|TRBV3-1|TRBJ1-2|15
CASSQDRRGLNGYTF
TGTGCCAGCAGCCAAGATCGGAGGGGGCTGAATGGCTACACCTTC
>.|many|TRBV18|TRBJ2-1|14
CASSPRDLYNEQFF
TGTGCCAGCTCACCACGGGACCTATACAATGAGCAGTTCTTC
>TRBD1|.|TRBV5-1|TRBJ1-4|16
CASSLTDRGGNEKLFF
TGCGCCAGCAGCTTAACTGACAGGGGAGGTAATGAAAAACTGTTTTTT
>TRBD1|many|TRBV5-6|TRBJ2-3|16
CASSRSGQGAADTQYF
TGTGCCAGCAGCCGCTCGGGACAGGGGGCAGCAGATACGCAGTATTTT
>TRBD1|.|TRBV30|TRBJ2-7|15
CAWSHPGQSYYEQYF
TGTGCCTGGAGCCACCCGGGACAGAGTTACTACGAGCAGTACTTC
>TRBD1|.|TRBV20-1|TRBJ2-7|13
CSGNRDSPYEQYF
TGCAGTGGGAACCGGGACAGTCCCTACGAGCAGTACTTC
>TRBD2|many|TRBV7-2|TRBJ2-7|15
CASSLDGGLAYEQYF
TGTGCCAGCAGCTTAGATGGGGGACTAGCCTACGAGCAGTACTTC
>.|.|TRBV20-1|TRBJ2-1|13
CSASSREYNEQFF
TGCAGTGCTAGTAGTAGGGAATACAATGAGCAGTTCTTC
>.|few|TRBV27|TRBJ2-2|14
CASSLSQGPGELFF
TGTGCCAGCAGTTTATCACAGGGTCCCGGGGAGCTGTTTTTT
>.|.|TRBV11-2|TRBJ2-2|16
CASSLNLGVYTGELFF
TGTGCCAGCAGCTTAAACCTAGGCGTTTACACCGGGGAGCTGTTTTTT
>.|many|TRBV7-7|TRBJ2-5|13
CASSLGSSETQYF
TGTGCTAGCAGCTTAGGGAGTTCGGAGACCCAGTACTTC
>TRBD2|.|TRBV4-3|TRBJ2-4|14
CASSPGLARNIQYF
TGCGCCAGCAGCCCCGGACTAGCTCGCAACATTCAGTACTTC
>.|.|TRBV6-1|TRBJ1-1|16
CASSEALELSNTEAFF
TGTGCCAGCAGTGAAGCATTAGAACTGAGCAACACTGAAGCTTTCTTT
>TRBD2|many|TRBV24-1|TRBJ2-1|15
CATSDLTVAGDEQFF
TGTGCCACCAGTGATTTGACGGTAGCGGGAGATGAGCAGTTCTTC
>TRBD1|many|TRBV2|TRBJ1-1|16
CATTDAYRGENLEAFF
TGTGCCACCACAGACGCTTACAGGGGAGAAAATTTGGAAGCTTTCTTT
>.|many|TRBV19|TRBJ1-2|14
CASSQDTENYGYTF
TGTGCCAGTAGCCAGGACACCGAAAACTATGGCTACACCTTC
>TRBD1|many|TRBV5-6|TRBJ2-3|16
CASSVPGTGGTDTQYF
TGTGCCAGCAGCGTTCCCGGGACAGGGGGCACAGATACGCAGTATTTT
>.|many|TRBV2|TRBJ2-3|15
CASSEGGAGTDTQYF
TGTGCCAGCAGTGAAGGAGGGGCCGGCACAGATACGCAGTATTTT
>TRBD2|.|TRBV5-6|TRBJ2-5|14
CASSQATSVETQYF
TGTGCCAGCAGCCAAGCCACTAGCGTAGAGACCCAGTACTTC
>TRBD2|many|TRBV7-2|TRBJ2-7|14
CASSFPGLAPEQYF
TGTGCCAGCAGCTTCCCCGGACTAGCTCCCGAGCAGTACTTC
>TRBD2|.|TRBV6-1|TRBJ2-1|16
CAGSEASGRARNEQFF
TGTGCCGGCAGTGAAGCTAGCGGGAGAGCTCGGAATGAGCAGTTCTTC
>.|.|TRBV7-6|TRBJ1-3|15
CASSSTQGTGNTIYF
TGTGCCAGCAGCTCAACCCAGGGGACTGGAAACACCATATATTTT
>.|.|TRBV5-1|TRBJ1-1|14
CASSFGDVDTEAFF
TGCGCCAGCAGCTTTGGGGATGTGGACACTGAAGCTTTCTTT
>.|many|TRBV6-2/TRBV6-3|TRBJ2-7|15
CASRRSGGSSYEQYF
TGTGCCAGCAGACGCTCAGGGGGGAGCTCCTACGAGCAGTACTTC